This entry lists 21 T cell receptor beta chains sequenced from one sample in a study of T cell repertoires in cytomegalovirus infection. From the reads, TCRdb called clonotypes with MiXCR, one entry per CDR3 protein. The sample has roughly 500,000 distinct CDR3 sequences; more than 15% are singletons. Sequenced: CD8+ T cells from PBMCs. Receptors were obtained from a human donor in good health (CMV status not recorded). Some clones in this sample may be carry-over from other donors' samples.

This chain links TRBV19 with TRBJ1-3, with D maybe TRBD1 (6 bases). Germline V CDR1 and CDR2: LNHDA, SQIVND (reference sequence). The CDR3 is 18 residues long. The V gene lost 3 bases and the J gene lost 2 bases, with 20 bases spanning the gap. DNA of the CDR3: TGTGCCAGTAGTATTCCAAAGGGGGGTTTCGGGACTGGAAACACCATATATTTT. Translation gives CASSIPKGGFGTGNTIYF.

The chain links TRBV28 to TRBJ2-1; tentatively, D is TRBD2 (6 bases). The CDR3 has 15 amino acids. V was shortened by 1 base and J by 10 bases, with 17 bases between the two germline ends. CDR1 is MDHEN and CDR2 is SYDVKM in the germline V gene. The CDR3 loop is CASSLFALAEGEQFF. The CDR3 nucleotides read TGTGCCAGCAGTTTATTCGCGCTCGCGGAGGGGGAGCAGTTCTTC.

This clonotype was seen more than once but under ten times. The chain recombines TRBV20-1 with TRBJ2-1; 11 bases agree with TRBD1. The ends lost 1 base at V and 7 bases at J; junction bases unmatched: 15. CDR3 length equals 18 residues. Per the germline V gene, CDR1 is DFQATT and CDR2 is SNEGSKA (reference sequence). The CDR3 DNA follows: TGCAGTGCTAGAGGGGACAGGGGGAACCCCGGGACCCCGAATGAGCAGTTCTTC. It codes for CSARGDRGNPGTPNEQFF.

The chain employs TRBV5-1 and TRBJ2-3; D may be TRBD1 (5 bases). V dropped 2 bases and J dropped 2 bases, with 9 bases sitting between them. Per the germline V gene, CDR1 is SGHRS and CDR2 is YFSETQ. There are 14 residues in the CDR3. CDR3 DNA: TGCGCCAGCAGCTTTGACAGCTACACAGATACGCAGTATTTT. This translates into CASSFDSYTDTQYF.

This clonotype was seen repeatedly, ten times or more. This CDR3 reads CASTGVEKSYEQYF. The CDR3 nucleotides read TGTGCCAGCACCGGGGTGGAGAAATCCTACGAGCAGTACTTC. The rearrangement uses TRBV11-1 and TRBJ2-7; possibly TRBD2 for D (5 bases). The V end lost 7 bases, the J end lost 1 base, and 14 bases lay between the germline ends. Germline V gene lookup returns CDR1 SGHAT and CDR2 FQDESV (reference sequence). This CDR3 spans 14 amino acids.

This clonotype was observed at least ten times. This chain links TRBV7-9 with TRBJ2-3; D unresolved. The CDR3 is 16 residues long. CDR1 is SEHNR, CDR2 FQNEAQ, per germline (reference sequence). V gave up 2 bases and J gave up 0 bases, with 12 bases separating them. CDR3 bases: TGTGCCAGCAGCTTAACCCCGGGCCTTAGCACAGATACGCAGTATTTT. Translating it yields CASSLTPGLSTDTQYF.

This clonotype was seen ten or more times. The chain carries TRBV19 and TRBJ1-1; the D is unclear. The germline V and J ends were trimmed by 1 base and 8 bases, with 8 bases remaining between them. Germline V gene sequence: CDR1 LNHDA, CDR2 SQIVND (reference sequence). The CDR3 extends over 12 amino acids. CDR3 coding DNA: TGTGCCAGTAGTATAGGGCATCTGGAAGCTTTCTTT. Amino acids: CASSIGHLEAFF.

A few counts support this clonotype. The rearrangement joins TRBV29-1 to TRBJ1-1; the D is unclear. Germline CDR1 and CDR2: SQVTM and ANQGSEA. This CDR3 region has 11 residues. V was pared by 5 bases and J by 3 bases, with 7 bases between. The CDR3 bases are TGCAGCGTTAGTAGCTACACTGAAGCTTTCTTT. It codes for CSVSSYTEAFF.

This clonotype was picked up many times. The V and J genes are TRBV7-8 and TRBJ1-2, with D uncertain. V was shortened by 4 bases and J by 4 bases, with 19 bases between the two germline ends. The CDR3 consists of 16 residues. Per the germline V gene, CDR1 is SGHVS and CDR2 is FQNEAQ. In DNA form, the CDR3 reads TGTGCCAGCAGCTCTTCGGGGTCTTGGGATTCCTATGGCTACACCTTC. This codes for CASSSSGSWDSYGYTF. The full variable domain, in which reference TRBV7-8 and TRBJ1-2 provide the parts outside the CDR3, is GAGVSQSPRYKVAKRGQDVALRCDPISGHVSLFWYQQALGQGPEFLTYFQNEAQLDKSGLPSDRFFAERPEGSVSTLKIQRTQQEDSAVYLCASSSSGSWDSYGYTFGSGTRLTVV.

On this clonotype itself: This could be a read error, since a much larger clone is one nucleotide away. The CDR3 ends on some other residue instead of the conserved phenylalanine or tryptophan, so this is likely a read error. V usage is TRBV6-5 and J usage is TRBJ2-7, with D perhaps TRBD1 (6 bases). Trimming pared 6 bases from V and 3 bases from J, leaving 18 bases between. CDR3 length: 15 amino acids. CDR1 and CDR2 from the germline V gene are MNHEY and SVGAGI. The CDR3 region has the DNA TGTGCCAGCAGGCGGACAGTCCTCCGAGACTACGAGCAGTACTTA. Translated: CASRRTVLRDYEQYL.

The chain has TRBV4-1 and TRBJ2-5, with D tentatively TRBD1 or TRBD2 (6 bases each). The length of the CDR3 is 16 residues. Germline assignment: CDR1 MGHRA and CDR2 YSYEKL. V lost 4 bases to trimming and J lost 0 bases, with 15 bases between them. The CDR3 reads CASSRGGLGYQETQYF. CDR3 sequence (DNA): TGCGCCAGCAGCCGAGGGGGACTGGGGTACCAAGAGACCCAGTACTTC.

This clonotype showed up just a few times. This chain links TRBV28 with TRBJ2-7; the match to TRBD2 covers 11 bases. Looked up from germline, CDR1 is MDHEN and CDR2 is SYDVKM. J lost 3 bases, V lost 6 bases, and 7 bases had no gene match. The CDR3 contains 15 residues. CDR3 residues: CASSPPTSGSYEQYF. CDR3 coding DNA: TGTGCCAGCAGCCCACCAACTAGCGGGAGCTACGAGCAGTACTTC.

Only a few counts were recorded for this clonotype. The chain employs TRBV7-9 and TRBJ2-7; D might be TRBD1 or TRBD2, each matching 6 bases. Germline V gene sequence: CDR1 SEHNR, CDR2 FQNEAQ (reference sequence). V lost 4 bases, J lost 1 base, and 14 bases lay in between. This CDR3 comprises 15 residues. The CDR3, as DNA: TGTGCCAGCAGCTCGGGGGCAGGGGCTTCCTACGAGCAGTACTTC. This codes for CASSSGAGASYEQYF.

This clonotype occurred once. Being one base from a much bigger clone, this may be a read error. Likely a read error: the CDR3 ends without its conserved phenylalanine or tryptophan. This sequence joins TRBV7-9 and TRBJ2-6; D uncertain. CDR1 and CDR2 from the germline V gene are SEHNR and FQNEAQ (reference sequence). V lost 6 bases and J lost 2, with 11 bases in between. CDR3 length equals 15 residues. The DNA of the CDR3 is TGTGCCAGCAGGGGCGGTTTGGCTGGGGCCAACGTCCTGACTTTA. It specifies CASRGGLAGANVLTL.

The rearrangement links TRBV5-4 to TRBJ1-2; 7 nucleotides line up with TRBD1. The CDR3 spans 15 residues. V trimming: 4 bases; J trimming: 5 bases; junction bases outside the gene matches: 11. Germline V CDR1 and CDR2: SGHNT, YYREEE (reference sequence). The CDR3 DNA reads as TGTGCCAGCAGCCCAGACAGGGTAATTTCTTATGGCTACACCTTC. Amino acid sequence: CASSPDRVISYGYTF.

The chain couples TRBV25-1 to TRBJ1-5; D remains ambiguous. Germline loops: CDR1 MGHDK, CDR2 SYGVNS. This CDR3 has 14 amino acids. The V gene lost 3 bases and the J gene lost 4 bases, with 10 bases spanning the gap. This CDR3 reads CASSEGGQNQPQHF. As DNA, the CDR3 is TGTGCCAGCAGTGAGGGCGGCCAAAATCAGCCCCAGCATTTT.

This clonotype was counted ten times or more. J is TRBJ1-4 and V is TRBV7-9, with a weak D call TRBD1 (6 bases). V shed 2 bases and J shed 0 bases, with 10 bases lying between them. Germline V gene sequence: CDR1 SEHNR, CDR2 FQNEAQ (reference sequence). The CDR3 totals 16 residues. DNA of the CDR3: TGTGCCAGCAGCTTATTAGAGGGGGCAACTAATGAAAAACTGTTTTTT. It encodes CASSLLEGATNEKLFF.

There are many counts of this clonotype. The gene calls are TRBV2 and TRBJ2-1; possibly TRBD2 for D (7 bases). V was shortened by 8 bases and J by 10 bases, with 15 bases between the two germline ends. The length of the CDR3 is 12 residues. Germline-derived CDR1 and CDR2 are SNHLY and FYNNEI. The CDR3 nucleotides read TGTGCCAGCTCGGGGGGCCTCCGGGAGCAGTTCTTC. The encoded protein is CASSGGLREQFF. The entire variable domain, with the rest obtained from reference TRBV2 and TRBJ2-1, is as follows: EPEVTQTPSHQVTQMGQEVILRCVPISNHLYFYWYRQILGQKVEFLVSFYNNEISEKSEIFDDQFSVERPDGSNFTLKIRSTKLEDSAMYFCASSGGLREQFFGPGTRLTVL.

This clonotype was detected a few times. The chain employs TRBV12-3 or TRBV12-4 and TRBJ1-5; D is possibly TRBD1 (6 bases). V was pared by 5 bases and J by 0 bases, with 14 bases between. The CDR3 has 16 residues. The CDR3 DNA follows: TGTGCCAGCAGTGAATCGGGGGCTTATAGCAATCAGCCCCAGCATTTT. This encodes CASSESGAYSNQPQHF.

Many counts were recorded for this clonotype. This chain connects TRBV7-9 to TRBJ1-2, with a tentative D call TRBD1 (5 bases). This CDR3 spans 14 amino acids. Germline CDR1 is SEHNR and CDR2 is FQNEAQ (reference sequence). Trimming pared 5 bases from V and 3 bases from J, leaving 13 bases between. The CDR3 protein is CASSLTRVDYGYTF. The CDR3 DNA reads TGTGCCAGCAGCCTTACCAGGGTTGACTATGGCTACACCTTC.

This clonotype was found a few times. The CDR3: CASRLSFSSYNEQFF. CDR3 in DNA: TGTGCCAGCAGGCTTTCTTTTAGCTCCTACAATGAGCAGTTCTTC. The chain carries TRBV6-5 and TRBJ2-1; unclear D gene. The CDR3 length is 15 residues. The ends were cut back, 6 bases at V and 0 bases at J, with 12 bases in the middle. CDR1 and CDR2 (germline): MNHEY, SVGAGI.